Listed below are T cell receptor beta chains from one sample, sequenced in a study of Ad26.COV2.S vaccination and SARS-CoV-2 variants. Here immunoSEQ multiplex PCR was the method, and the copy in TCRdb shows in-frame clones only, minus some. Among around 340,000 clones listed, approximately 90% were seen once. The sequences come from peripheral blood, collected in a trial of Ad26.COV2.S vaccine versus placebo. Receptors originate from a person between 18 and 59 years old who received the Ad26.COV2.S COVID-19 vaccine or a placebo. Both conserved end residues are trimmed from each CDR3.

v_call: TRBV29-1
j_call: TRBJ1-3
cdr3_aa: SVTTPTSSGNTIY

v_call: TRBV2
j_call: TRBJ2-1
cdr3_aa: ASSEGSNEQF

v_call: TRBV5-1
j_call: TRBJ1-1
cdr3_aa: ASSLSQGNTEAF

v_call: TRBV3-1/TRBV3-2
j_call: TRBJ1-1
cdr3_aa: ASSQESINTEAF

v_call: TRBV5-6
j_call: TRBJ2-1
cdr3_aa: ASSGDGSPYNEQF

v_call: TRBV4-3
j_call: TRBJ2-1
cdr3_aa: ASSQGLGNEQF

v_call: TRBV2
j_call: TRBJ1-3
cdr3_aa: ASSVQGYSGNTIY

v_call: TRBV28
j_call: TRBJ1-6
cdr3_aa: ASSLGHNSPLH

v_call: TRBV4-1
j_call: TRBJ2-7
cdr3_aa: ASSPVGGSGSYEQY

v_call: TRBV27
j_call: TRBJ2-7
cdr3_aa: ASSFYQGSYEQY

v_call: TRBV5-1
j_call: TRBJ2-5
cdr3_aa: ASSLTSGRLGETQY

v_call: TRBV7-3
j_call: TRBJ2-7
cdr3_aa: ASSLGGREDEQY

v_call: TRBV5-6
j_call: TRBJ2-1
cdr3_aa: ASSKRFISSYNEQF

v_call: TRBV3-1/TRBV3-2
j_call: TRBJ1-6
cdr3_aa: ASSQGGGPLH

v_call: TRBV7-8
j_call: TRBJ2-1
cdr3_aa: ASCLGGRANEQF

v_call: TRBV7-9
j_call: TRBJ2-2
cdr3_aa: ASSSRGGDTGELF

v_call: TRBV6-5
j_call: TRBJ2-5
cdr3_aa: ASSYSASGTTETQY

v_call: TRBV9
j_call: TRBJ2-2
cdr3_aa: ASSPGASGWDTGELF

v_call: TRBV19
j_call: TRBJ1-2
cdr3_aa: ASSIYRGQENYGYT

v_call: TRBV27
j_call: TRBJ2-3
cdr3_aa: ASSFLQGADTQY